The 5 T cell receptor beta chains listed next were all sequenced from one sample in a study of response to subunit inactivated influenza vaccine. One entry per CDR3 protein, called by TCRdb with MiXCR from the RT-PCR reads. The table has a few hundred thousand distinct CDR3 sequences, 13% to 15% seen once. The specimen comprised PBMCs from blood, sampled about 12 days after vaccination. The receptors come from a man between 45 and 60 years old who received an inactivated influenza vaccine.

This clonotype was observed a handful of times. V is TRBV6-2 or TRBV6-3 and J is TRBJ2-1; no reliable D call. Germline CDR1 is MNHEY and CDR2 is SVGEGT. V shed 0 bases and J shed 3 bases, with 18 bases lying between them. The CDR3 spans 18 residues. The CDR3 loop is CASSYSKRRIGNYNEQFF. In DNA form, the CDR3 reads TGTGCCAGCAGTTACTCGAAGCGTCGAATAGGGAACTACAATGAGCAGTTCTTC.

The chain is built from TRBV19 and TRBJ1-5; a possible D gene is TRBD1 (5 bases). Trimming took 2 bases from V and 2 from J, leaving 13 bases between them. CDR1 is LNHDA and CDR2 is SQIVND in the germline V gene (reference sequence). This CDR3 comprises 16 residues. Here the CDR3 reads CASSILGARGNQPQHF. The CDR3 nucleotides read TGTGCCAGTAGTATACTCGGGGCGCGGGGCAATCAGCCCCAGCATTTT.

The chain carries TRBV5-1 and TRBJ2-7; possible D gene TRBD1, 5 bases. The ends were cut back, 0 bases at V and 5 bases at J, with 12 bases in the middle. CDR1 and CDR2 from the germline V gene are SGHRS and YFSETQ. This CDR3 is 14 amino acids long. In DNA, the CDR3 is TGCGCCAGCAGCTTGGAGACAGCTCGCAACGAGCAGTACTTC. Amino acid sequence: CASSLETARNEQYF.

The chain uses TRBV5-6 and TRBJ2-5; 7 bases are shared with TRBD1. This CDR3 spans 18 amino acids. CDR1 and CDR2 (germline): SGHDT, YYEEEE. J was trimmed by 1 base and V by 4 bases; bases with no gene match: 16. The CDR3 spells CASSPPTGQNDLQETQYF. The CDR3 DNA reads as TGTGCCAGCAGCCCTCCCACGGGACAGAACGACCTCCAAGAGACCCAGTACTTC.

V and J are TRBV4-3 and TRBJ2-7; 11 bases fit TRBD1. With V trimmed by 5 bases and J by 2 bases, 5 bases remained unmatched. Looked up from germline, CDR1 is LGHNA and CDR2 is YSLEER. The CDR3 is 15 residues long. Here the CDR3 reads CASSSGGQGAYEQYF. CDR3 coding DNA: TGCGCCAGCAGCTCCGGGGGACAGGGGGCCTACGAGCAGTACTTC.